This T cell receptor beta chain was obtained from a study of CD8+CD57+ T cells in acquired aplastic anemia. On the study more broadly: The average for DNA from sorted CD4+ and CD8+ cells was roughly 3 ug. About 11 million reads, on average, were obtained for CD4+ cells from healthy donors. Broader study findings: A significant difference in CD8+ Simpson's diversity between patients and controls was not found. Patients shared under 30 CD8+ CDR3 sequences with controls.

Genomic DNA was employed as the template in profiling TCR beta VDJ and CDR3. TCRdb ran MiXCR on the reads and lists one entry per CDR3 protein. This table holds about 180,000 distinct CDR3 sequences, 40% to 55% found once. Worth noting for this clonotype: Its target is not known. A clone one base away is much larger, so this may be a read error.

V shed 9 bases and J shed 7 bases, with 21 bases lying between them. Per the germline V gene, CDR1 is SNHLY and CDR2 is FYNNEI. CDR3 length equals 15 residues. V gene TRBV2 combines with J gene TRBJ1-4; weak D call: TRBD1 (5 bases). The sequence came from a human donor in good health. The sequenced sample consisted of sorted CD4+, CD8+, or CD8+CD57+ T cells (not recorded which) from PBMCs. The CDR3 spells CASSAGAGASEKLFF. Here the CDR3 DNA reads TGTGCCAGTTCCGCAGGTGCCGGGGCTAGTGAAAAACTGTTTTTT.